This is a list of T cell receptor beta chains from one sample in a study of shared T cell receptors in the human thymus. Data came from immunoSEQ multiplex PCR; TCRdb stores just in-frame clones and leaves some out. The sample carries approximately 760,000 clones, roughly 88% recorded once. This sample was also put to use in a study of human thymus T cells.

The sequencing sample was made of thymocytes. The receptors here all came from a girl less than two years old with a congenital heart defect. Both conserved end residues are part of each CDR3. The D gene is left open where the match is weak. Clone size, where shown, is once, few, many, or a class for clones that have expanded.

v_call	d_call	j_call	clone_size	cdr3_aa	cdr3_nt
TRBV10-2	.	TRBJ1-5	.	CASRSVGGEGGNQPQHF	TGCGCCAGCAGGAGCGTGGGAGGGGAAGGGGGCAATCAGCCCCAGCATTTT
TRBV9	.	TRBJ1-1	.	CASSVVRGRPMNTEAFF	TGTGCCAGCAGCGTCGTCCGCGGGAGACCCATGAACACTGAAGCTTTCTTT
TRBV28	.	TRBJ1-5	few	CASSIRRDSPNQPQHF	TGTGCCAGCAGTATCCGGCGTGACAGCCCAAATCAGCCCCAGCATTTT
TRBV6-6	.	TRBJ1-2	.	CASHSQGYGYTF	TGTGCCAGCCATAGTCAGGGTTACGGCTACACCTTC
TRBV4-1	.	TRBJ1-1	once	CASSQDVQGRAFF	TGCGCCAGCAGCCAAGATGTTCAGGGTCGGGCTTTCTTT
TRBV4-3	.	TRBJ1-6	.	CASSQDRVSGSYNSPLHF	TGCGCCAGCAGCCAAGACCGCGTTTCTGGCTCCTATAATTCACCCCTCCACTTT
TRBV5-1	.	TRBJ1-2	.	CASSLVRRAGKENGYTF	TGCGCCAGCAGCTTGGTGAGGAGGGCAGGGAAGGAGAATGGCTACACCTTC
TRBV28	.	TRBJ1-4	.	CASSPSGETNEKLFF	TGTGCCAGCAGTCCCTCGGGGGAAACTAATGAAAAACTGTTTTTT
TRBV6-5	.	TRBJ2-1	.	CASSYFAGKHNEQFF	TGTGCCAGCAGTTATTTTGCGGGGAAGCACAATGAGCAGTTCTTC
TRBV15	TRBD2	TRBJ2-7	.	CATSRNVGWTSEQYF	TGTGCCACCAGCAGAAATGTAGGGTGGACTAGCGAGCAGTACTTC